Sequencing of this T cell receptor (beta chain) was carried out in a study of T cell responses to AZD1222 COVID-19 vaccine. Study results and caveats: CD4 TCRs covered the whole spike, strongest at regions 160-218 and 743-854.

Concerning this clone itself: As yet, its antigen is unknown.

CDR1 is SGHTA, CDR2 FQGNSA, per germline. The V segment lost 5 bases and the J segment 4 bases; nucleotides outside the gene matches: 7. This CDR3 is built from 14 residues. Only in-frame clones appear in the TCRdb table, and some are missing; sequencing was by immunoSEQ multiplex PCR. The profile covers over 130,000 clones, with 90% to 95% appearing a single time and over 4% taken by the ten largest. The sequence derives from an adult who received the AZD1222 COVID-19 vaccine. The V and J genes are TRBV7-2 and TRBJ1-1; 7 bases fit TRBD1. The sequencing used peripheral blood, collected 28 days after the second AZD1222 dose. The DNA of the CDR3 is TGTGCCAGCAGCCTAGGGGGCGCCGGCACTGAAGCTTTCTTT. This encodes CASSLGGAGTEAFF.